This entry features one T cell receptor beta chain sequence. Its binding antigen is unknown. The record has no base qualities; no much larger clone is one base away. The germline V gene (reference sequence) provides CDR1 LGHDT and CDR2 YNNKEL. The CDR3 spans 16 residues, from the cysteine through the phenylalanine. Of the read, only the CDR3 DNA is kept; its 48 bases are in frame from base 1. The V and J ends are trimmed by 0 bases and 3 bases, leaving 14 bases between them. The treatment or condition label, read with the paper, signifies: around 19 received Ad26.COV2.S at low or high dose, single or two shots; about five received placebo; per-sample allocation not given. Repertoires of vaccine and placebo recipients were sequenced from samples collected on day 63 after the first injection. Between 29 July and 7 August 2020, Cohort 1b enrolled 20 to 30 adults aged 18-55 years at one site in Boston, USA. Ad26.COV2.S was a replication-incompetent adenovirus type 26 vector expressing a prefusion-stabilized SARS-CoV-2 spike protein from the original Wuhan strain.

The immunoSEQ Assay was used to sequence TCRbeta CDR3 regions. After extraction, genomic DNA underwent amplification by bias-controlled multiplex PCR, followed by high-throughput sequencing. The study's own analysis went as follows. Collapsing and filtering of sequences were performed to quantify the absolute abundance of each unique TCRbeta CDR3 region. Usable DNA was measured by amplifying reference genes present in all nucleated cells, and TCRbeta template counts were normalized to that usable DNA to estimate T cell fraction. Repertoire TCRs were annotated as SARS-CoV-2-specific by exact matching of V gene, CDR3 amino acid sequence and J gene to a known reactive TCR set. The reference SARS-CoV-2 TCR set was derived from MIRA and filtered for enrichment in COVID-19-positive ImmuneCODE repertoires, a step that removed public or cross-reactive TCRs. Drawing on the MIRA antigens, annotated TCRs were analysed further at the level of specific ORF or position within ORF. Depth was the summed frequency of annotated unique rearrangements, while breadth was defined as annotated unique rearrangements over total unique productive rearrangements. Two-sided Wilcoxon rank-sum tests were used to compare TCR breadth between groups. The table comes from immuneACCESS by way of TCRdb, which keeps in-frame sequences with V and J called. Part of the clones is missing from these tables; in studies checked, under half for an unresolved V gene and the rest for unknown reasons. For V, J and clone size, that table is used; D and trimming come from the DNA. This sample comprises 400,000 to 450,000 clones, 92% of them detected only once. The biggest ten clones account for roughly 1.7% of the sample.

This entry belongs to a study of Ad26.COV2.S vaccination and SARS-CoV-2 variants (dated by TCRdb to the early 2020s). Regarding the complete study: Vaccine-arm donors came from COV1001, a multicentre, randomized, double-blind, placebo-controlled phase I-IIa trial of Ad26.COV2.S in healthy adults. The specificity and breadth of SARS-CoV-2-reactive T cell receptors after Ad26.COV2.S vaccination were assessed by TCRbeta repertoire sequencing. The TCR-sequenced set comprised about 32 samples: approximately 19 Ad26.COV2.S vaccine recipients, 5 placebo recipients and 8 SARS-CoV-2 convalescent individuals. Trial participants were randomized into five groups of five, in which low-dose or high-dose Ad26.COV2.S was given once or twice, or placebo was given on both occasions. Blinding of investigators to trial group allocation was maintained during experiments and outcome assessment. Dosing of Ad26.COV2.S was intramuscular, at either 5x10^10 or 1x10^11 viral particles, delivered as one shot or as two shots spaced 56 days apart. The research as a whole found: The authors noted that total T cell responses may have been underestimated by the TCR breadth and depth analyses. Comparable non-spike TCR breadth was observed between vaccine and placebo recipients, consistent with only spike being contained in the vaccine. After vaccination, substantial breadth of spike-specific CD8+ and CD4+ T cell responses was reported. Compared with placebo recipients, Ad26.COV2.S recipients showed higher spike-specific TCR breadth (P = 0.0014). The study was not powered to compare responses between vaccine doses or regimens.

The sequencing used peripheral blood, collected in a trial of Ad26.COV2.S vaccine versus placebo. Rearrangement joined TRBV3-1 (or the pseudogene TRBV3-2) to TRBJ2-5; D gene: possibly TRBD1, on 5 matching bases. This TCR was recovered from a person aged 18 to 59 who received the Ad26.COV2.S COVID-19 vaccine or a placebo. The DNA sequence is as follows: TGTGCCAGCAGCCAAGAAGGTACAGGACAAAAAGAGACCCAGTACTTC. This translates into CASSQEGTGQKETQYF.